Reported below is one T cell receptor (beta chain). The data were obtained in a study of technical replicates of blood from a few donors. V lost 3 bases and J 5 bases, leaving 7 bases between the germline ends. Germline CDR1 reads ENHRY; CDR2 reads SYGVKD. The CDR3 runs 13 residues. Assay used: immunoSEQ multiplex PCR; TCRdb lists only in-frame clones, some missing. The table has 70,000 to 80,000 clones, around 93% seen once; the top ten hold 0.42%. The J gene is TRBJ2-2, the V gene TRBV10-3, with a possible D match to TRBD2 (5 bases). This sequence originates from a human donor in good health. The sequenced sample was T cells isolated from PBMCs. CDR3 sequence: CAISDGGTGELFF. DNA of the CDR3: TGTGCCATCAGTGACGGAGGTACCGGGGAGCTGTTTTTT.